This T cell receptor beta chain is drawn from a study of blood T cells in healthy people across ages. The study, taken as a whole, reports: Long-lived donors had more naive CD4+ cells and higher diversity than aged donors.

Every donor provided 7.5 to 10 milliliters of peripheral blood. A second PCR, run for about 6 to 11 cycles, used a sample-barcoded 5' primer plus a J-beta primer mix. TCRdb used MiXCR to reprocess the 5' RACE reads, holding one entry per CDR3 protein. The sample has roughly 1,500,000 distinct CDR3 sequences; 34% are singletons. There are 14 residues in the CDR3. Germline V gene sequence: CDR1 MNHEY, CDR2 SVGEGT. V gave up 7 bases and J gave up 4 bases; unmatched junction bases: 8. This clonotype showed up just a few times. The antigen is unknown. The V call is TRBV6-2 or TRBV6-3, the J call TRBJ2-7, with TRBD2 identical over 9 bases. The sequence was obtained from a woman aged 25-40 years in good health. The specimen sequenced was blood. The CDR3 bases are TGTGCCAGCATCAAGGACAGCGGGGGGTACGAGCAGTACTTC. This gives the protein CASIKDSGGYEQYF.